This TCR beta chain was sequenced for a study of cytomegalovirus exposure and HLA in healthy donors. The PCR ran on 60 Vbeta and 13 Jbeta primers. The assay was immunoSEQ multiplex PCR, and TCRdb's table has in-frame clones only and misses some. Found here are 140,000 or so clones, approximately 78% of them singletons; the top ten hold approximately 4.2%. The germline CDR1 and CDR2 sequences are SGHVS and FNYEAQ. The CDR3 has 15 residues. Trimming left V 4 bases short and J 7 bases short, with 16 bases between. V usage is TRBV7-6 and J usage is TRBJ2-2; perhaps TRBD1 as D (5 bases). Material: PBMCs. This TCR derives from a woman between 35 and 50 years old in good health and CMV-seropositive. The CDR3 region has the DNA TGTGCCAGCAGCTCCTATCAGGGTTCGGACGGGGAGCTGTTTTTT. Translated, it gives CASSSYQGSDGELFF.